This TCR beta chain was retrieved from a study of cytomegalovirus exposure and HLA in healthy donors. Study observations and caveats: Accurate predictions that matched the HLA-A and HLA-B alleles of most subjects were reportedly made from TCR beta sequences. A later analysis linked about 17,000 TCR beta sequences to HLA alleles at 0.05 false discovery rate.

Worth noting for this clone: Antigen unknown.

This PCR relied on a set of 60 Vbeta primers and 13 Jbeta primers. Method: immunoSEQ multiplex PCR; TCRdb's copy keeps in-frame clones and lacks some. The table shows around 92,000 clones, with 70% to 80% occurring only once. Germline lookup yields CDR1 SGHRS and CDR2 YFSETQ. V lost 4 bases to trimming and J lost 4 bases, with 14 bases between them. The CDR3 has 14 amino acids. The chain has TRBV5-1 and TRBJ1-2, with D unresolved. Sequencing was carried out using PBMCs. The sequence derives from a man between 60 and 75 years old in good health and CMV-seropositive. The CDR3, as DNA: TGCGCCAGCAGCCCACAGACGGCGACCTATGGCTACACCTTC. Its protein product is CASSPQTATYGYTF.